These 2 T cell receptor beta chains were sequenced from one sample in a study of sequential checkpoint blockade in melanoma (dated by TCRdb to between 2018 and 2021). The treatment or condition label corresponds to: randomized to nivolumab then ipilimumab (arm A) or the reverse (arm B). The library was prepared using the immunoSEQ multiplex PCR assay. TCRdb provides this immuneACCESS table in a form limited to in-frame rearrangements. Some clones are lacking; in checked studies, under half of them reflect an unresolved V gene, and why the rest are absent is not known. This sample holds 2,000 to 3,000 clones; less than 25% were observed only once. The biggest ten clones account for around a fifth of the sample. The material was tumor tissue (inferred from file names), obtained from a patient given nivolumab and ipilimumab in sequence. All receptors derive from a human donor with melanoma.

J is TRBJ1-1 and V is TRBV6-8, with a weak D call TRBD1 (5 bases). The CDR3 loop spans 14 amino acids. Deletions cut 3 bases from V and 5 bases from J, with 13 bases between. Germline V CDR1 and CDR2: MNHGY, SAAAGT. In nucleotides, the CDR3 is TGTGCCAGCAGTTATTCGCAGGAGGGGACTGAAGCTTTCTTT. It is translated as CASSYSQEGTEAFF.

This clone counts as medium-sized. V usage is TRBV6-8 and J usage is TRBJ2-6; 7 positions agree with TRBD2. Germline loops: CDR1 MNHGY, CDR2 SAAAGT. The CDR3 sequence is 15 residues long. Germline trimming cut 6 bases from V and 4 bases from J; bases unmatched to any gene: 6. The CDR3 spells CASRRGGIGANVLTF. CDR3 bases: TGTGCCAGCAGGAGGGGAGGGATCGGGGCCAACGTCCTGACTTTC.